Described below is a single T cell receptor (beta chain) sequence and its context. The data were taken from a study of blood T cell repertoires in COVID-19. About the research overall: The United States, Italy and Spain were the sources of the acute and convalescent COVID-19 samples. The cDNA or gDNA used as material had been derived from T cells, B-cell-depleted T cells, or PBMCs.

The CDR3 runs to 15 residues. The germline CDR1 and CDR2 sequences are LGHDT and YNNKEL (reference sequence). The V gene lost 1 base and the J gene lost 5 bases, with 14 bases spanning the gap. As processed by the authors: Estimation of nucleated cell counts was performed using reference gene primer amplification. The assay was immunoSEQ multiplex PCR, and TCRdb's table has in-frame clones only and misses some. V and J calls and clone size are as listed in that table; D and trimming were resolved from the DNA. The table records roughly 100,000 clones, 75% to 90% of them present only once. The receptor was derived from a woman older than 75 with acute or convalescent COVID-19. The chain joins TRBV3-1 (or the pseudogene TRBV3-2) to TRBJ2-5, with D possibly matching TRBD2 (7 bases). Sequenced: peripheral blood. The DNA of the CDR3 is TGTGCCAGCAGCCAAGTCGGGGGGCTGGGGGAGACCCAGTACTTC. This gives the protein CASSQVGGLGETQYF.